This T cell receptor beta chain was observed in a study of shared clonotypes between healthy human individuals (TCRdb year 2020). For the wider study: Two women and a few men aged 18 to 49 years were included in the cohort. For each donor, CD4 naive and CD4 memory were each given three plates, CD8 naive was given two plates, and CD8 memory was given one plate. The study deeply sequenced blood TCR repertoires of five healthy adults to estimate repertoire size and the extent of clonotype sharing between individuals. Libraries were prepared and TCR repertoires were sequenced by different laboratories using diverse techniques, in order to increase sequencing depth and limit assay-specific biases. Between about 0.94 and 10 billion PBMCs per donor were obtained by leukapheresis. Study-level results and caveats: Compared with non-shared clonotypes, clonotypes shared by all four sorted-subset donors had higher generation probabilities. Approximately 5% of naive CD4, roughly 3.5% of naive CD8, approximately 2.2% of memory CD4, and about 0.4% of memory CD8 clonotypes were shared across several donors. Sampling was restricted to blood, and TCR repertoires in tissue are likely to differ from TCR repertoires in blood. Naive subsets generally had larger estimated clonotype richness than memory subsets did. Pairwise subsampling indicated that sequencing depth was expected to affect the degree of clonotype sharing among donors. Rarefaction of sorted-subset datasets indicated incomplete sequencing despite the large sequencing depth. Because the study included only a small number of donors, the genetic and exposure-history diversity represented was limited.

From the germline V gene, CDR1 is MGHRA and CDR2 is YSYEKL. A distance of 17 bases separates the germline ends of V and J, which lose 0 bases and 6 bases respectively. The CDR3 numbers 16 residues from cysteine through phenylalanine. The DNA shown is the 48-base CDR3, in frame from base 1. Healthy HIV-negative adults with no recently reported acute infections or vaccinations were included as donors. All donors were Caucasian adults living in Nashville, Tennessee, USA. CD4+ T cells were enriched by magnetic negative selection; naive cells were then positively selected on CD45RA, and the negative fraction formed the memory subset. After blood collection by leukapheresis, PBMCs were isolated using Ficoll-Histopaque density gradient centrifugation and then cryopreserved in the vapor phase of liquid nitrogen. Analytical flow cytometry was used to check the purity and quantity of every magnetically sorted T cell population. Genomic DNA was isolated from every sorted fraction and measured by UV absorbance on a Nanodrop 2000c.

With regard to this clone: The antigen it recognizes is unknown. The record has no base qualities; no much larger clone is one base away.

Using the deep immunoSEQ assay, multiplex PCR amplified TCR CDR3 regions from genomic DNA. Extracted genomic DNA from each cell subset was spread evenly across all wells of several immunoSEQ 96-well plates, with each plate serving as a replicate. Each replicate PCR for sorted subsets received about 220 ng genomic DNA, equal to roughly 30,000 T cell genomes. Purified libraries were measured with a Qubit 3.0 fluorometer, size-checked on a Bioanalyzer 2100, and measured again with the KAPA Library Quantification kit. Each immunoSEQ 96-well plate was sequenced on its own single-read 150-cycle Illumina NextSeq 550 flow cell. The study's processing was this. Because only junctional sequences without quality scores were contained in the immunoSEQ output, filtering matching that applied to full-length reads could not be performed. To assign V/J genes and CDR3, sequences were annotated using PyIR, a Python wrapper for IgBLAST v1.9, with IMGT germline references. Reads were removed for weak V/J assignments (E-value above 1e-6), missing CDR3, stop codons, out-of-frame junctions, or ambiguous translated residues. V3J clonotypes were defined as sequences sharing the same inferred V gene, J gene, and CDR3 amino acid sequence. The percentage overlap between two repertoires was calculated by dividing the number of shared unique clonotypes by the size of the smaller repertoire. RTK rarefaction, the Chao1 estimator, and Recon v2.1 estimates of unobserved clonotypes were used to assess repertoire richness. OLGA was used to compute generation probabilities for all TCRbeta clonotypes that the gDNA method yielded from a few donors. Here the immuneACCESS table is served through TCRdb, limited to in-frame sequences with V and J called. Missing clones are a known gap in these copies; in checked studies unresolved V genes cover under half, and the rest lacks a known reason. From that table come the V and J calls and clone size; the DNA was used to work out D and trimming. The sample contains about 1 million clones, about three quarters of them found a single time. The top ten clones comprise about 1.5% of the sample.

The sample comprised memory CD4+ T cells sorted from blood. Taken with the paper, the label for cell subset or site translates to: CD45RA-negative fraction. The receptor was derived from a man aged 18 to 30 in good health. The chain links TRBV4-1 with TRBJ2-5; a tentative D match to TRBD2 spans 6 bases. The nucleotides are TGCGCCAGCAGCCAAGATAAAGGCGGGGAGCGGAAGACCCAGTACTTC. It encodes CASSQDKGGERKTQYF.